This TCR beta chain was sequenced for a study of human T cells and chemical hapten exposure. Across the whole study: How much TCR each sample yielded varied, mostly because pooled library volumes differed slightly. The study's findings and limits: Sensitizing to DPC left TCRs with a frequency above 1 in 1000 unaltered.

The time point here: healthy volunteer bleed at 6 weeks. Total RNA extraction was carried out from unfractionated whole blood. Individual cDNA molecules received unique molecular identifiers in the library. TCRdb redid the calling of the RACE reads with MiXCR, one entry per CDR3 protein. The table shows fewer than 85,000 distinct CDR3 sequences, with approximately 8.6% occurring only once. This clonotype was counted only a few times. No antigen is known for it. Trimming left V 7 bases short and J 7 bases short, with 20 bases between. Per germline, CDR1 SEHNR and CDR2 FQNEAQ (reference sequence). The CDR3 is made up of 16 amino acids.

The sequence was collected from a male donor in good health. Some clones in this sample may be carry-over from other donors' samples. Sequencing used whole blood. V is TRBV7-9 and J is TRBJ1-6; the D is unclear. CDR3 DNA: TGTGCCAGCAACGACGGAACGAGCTCCCGCAATTCACCCCTCCACTTT. This translates into CASNDGTSSRNSPLHF.